This T cell receptor (beta chain) was obtained from a study of blood T cell repertoires in COVID-19. Looking at the study overall: Material from acute and convalescent COVID-19 was sourced from the United States, Italy and Spain. Sources were T cells, B-cell-depleted T cells, or PBMCs; the material itself was cDNA or gDNA.

Clones were read by immunoSEQ multiplex PCR, and TCRdb kept only the in-frame ones, dropping some. The table includes around 39,000 clones, approximately 90% detected once. This clone was observed a single time. This receptor was obtained from a man between 60 and 75 years old with active COVID-19. The specimen was peripheral blood.

The CDR3 nucleotides read TGTGCCAGCTCACCAGCTTCAGGGGGGCGCGCGTACGAGCAGTACTTC. Protein product: CASSPASGGRAYEQYF. This rearrangement joins TRBV18 to TRBJ2-7, with D perhaps matching TRBD1 (7 bases). Deletions cut 2 bases from V and 4 bases from J, with 18 bases between. CDR1 is KGHSH and CDR2 is LQKENI in the germline V gene. The length of the CDR3 is 16 residues.